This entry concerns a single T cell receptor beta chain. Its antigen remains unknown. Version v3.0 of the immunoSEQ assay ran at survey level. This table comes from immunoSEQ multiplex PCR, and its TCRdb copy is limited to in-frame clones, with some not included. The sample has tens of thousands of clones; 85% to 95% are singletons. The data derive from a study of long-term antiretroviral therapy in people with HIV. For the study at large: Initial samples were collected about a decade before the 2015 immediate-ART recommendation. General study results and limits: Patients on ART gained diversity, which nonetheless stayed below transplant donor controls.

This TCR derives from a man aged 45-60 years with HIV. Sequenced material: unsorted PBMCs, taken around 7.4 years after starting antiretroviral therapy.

Here the CDR3 DNA reads TGTGCCAGTAGTATGGCGGCGGGGGCGGGAGGCTACACCTTC. Translation gives CASSMAAGAGGYTF. The chain recombines TRBV19 with TRBJ1-2; weak D call: TRBD1 (6 bases). CDR3 length: 14 amino acids. Deletions cut 3 bases from V and 8 bases from J, with 16 bases between. The germline V gene has CDR1 LNHDA and CDR2 SQIVND (reference sequence).